A single sample is the source of the 11 T cell receptor beta chains below, sequenced in a study of T cells in tumors after PD-1 blockade. Only in-frame clones appear in the TCRdb table, and some are missing; sequencing was by immunoSEQ multiplex PCR. The sample yields approximately 6,300 clones, around 68% seen once. The material was tumor tissue, obtained before anti-PD-1 treatment. These receptors were collected from a human donor with basal cell carcinoma.

This rearrangement joins TRBV4-1 to TRBJ2-5; the match to TRBD2 covers 9 bases. The CDR3 extends over 16 amino acids. The J segment lost 9 bases and the V segment lost 1 base, leaving 12 bases of the junction unmatched. Per the germline V gene, CDR1 is MGHRA and CDR2 is YSYEKL. This CDR3 reads CASSQGGGGAFPSQYF. DNA of the CDR3: TGCGCCAGCAGCCAAGGAGGCGGGGGGGCCTTTCCGTCCCAGTACTTC.

This clone has just a few counts. This chain uses TRBV10-1 with TRBJ1-1; the D is unclear. V lost 0 bases, J lost 0 bases, and 14 bases lay in between. The germline V gene has CDR1 WNHNN and CDR2 SYGVQD (reference sequence). The CDR3 is 17 amino acids. CDR3 protein: CASSESPFGQLNTEAFF. The CDR3 DNA reads as TGCGCCAGCAGTGAGTCCCCCTTCGGGCAGCTGAACACTGAAGCTTTCTTT.

The rearrangement links TRBV6-1 to TRBJ2-1, with D tentatively TRBD2 (6 bases). The CDR3 has 15 residues. Germline CDR1 and CDR2: MNHNS and SASEGT. The V end was cut by 2 bases, the J end by 7 bases, with 15 bases between. The CDR3 DNA is TGTGCCAGCAGTGAATCCCCTTCGGAGGGGAATGAGCAGTTCTTC. It is translated as CASSESPSEGNEQFF.

This clone was counted a few times. The rearrangement uses TRBV10-3 and TRBJ1-4; D is perhaps TRBD1 (6 bases). In germline, CDR1 is ENHRY, CDR2 SYGVKD. V was trimmed by 10 bases and J by 10 bases, leaving 22 bases between them. The CDR3 covers 14 residues. CDR3 loop: CATQQGNQAPKLFF. The DNA for the CDR3 is TGTGCCACCCAACAGGGAAATCAAGCCCCAAAACTGTTTTTT.

This chain connects TRBV5-6 to TRBJ2-2; unclear D gene. Trimming removed 2 bases at V and 5 bases at J, with 10 bases between. The CDR3 length is 14 residues. Looked up from germline, CDR1 is SGHDT and CDR2 is YYEEEE. The CDR3 protein is CASSLPPSTGELFF. The CDR3 region has the DNA TGTGCCAGCAGCTTACCCCCAAGTACCGGGGAGCTGTTTTTT.

The chain has TRBV30 and TRBJ1-6, with D possibly matching TRBD1 (6 bases). The CDR3 length is 12 residues. Germline assignment: CDR1 GTSNPN and CDR2 SVGIG (reference sequence). The V gene lost 3 bases and the J gene lost 7 bases, with 7 bases spanning the gap. For the CDR3, the DNA is TGTGCCTGGAGGCAGGGGAATTCACCCCTCCACTTT. As protein: CAWRQGNSPLHF.

V and J are TRBV6-4 and TRBJ2-3; 8 bases are shared with TRBD2. Germline V lookup: CDR1 MRHNA, CDR2 SNTAGT. CDR3 size: 15 residues. V lost 0 bases, J lost 1 base, and 0 bases stayed unmatched. CDR3 residues: CASSDSSGGTDTQYF. CDR3 sequence (DNA): TGTGCCAGCAGTGACTCTAGCGGGGGCACAGATACGCAGTATTTT.

This chain joins TRBV4-1 and TRBJ2-5; 9 bases line up with TRBD2. CDR1 is MGHRA, CDR2 YSYEKL, per germline. V lost 4 bases, J lost 4 bases, and 10 bases stayed unmatched. There are 16 residues in the CDR3. Here the CDR3 DNA reads TGCGCCAGCAGCCGAGGGGGTCTAGCGGGGATAGAGACCCAGTACTTC. Translated: CASSRGGLAGIETQYF.

This chain joins TRBV4-1 and TRBJ2-7, with 8 bases aligning to TRBD1. Losses at the gene ends were 9 bases for V and 5 bases for J; bases not matched to a gene: 6. This CDR3 is built from 12 residues. Germline V CDR1 and CDR2: MGHRA, YSYEKL. CDR3 nucleotide sequence: TGCGCCAGTGCGGACAGGGCCGACGAGCAGTACTTC. Amino acid sequence: CASADRADEQYF.

The chain couples TRBV19 to TRBJ1-2; D is ambiguous. CDR3 size: 12 residues. Germline CDR1 and CDR2: LNHDA and SQIVND (reference sequence). Trimming left V 4 bases short and J 8 bases short, with 11 bases between. This chain's CDR3 is CASSRVGRGYTF. The CDR3 region has the DNA TGTGCCAGTAGTAGGGTCGGCCGGGGCTACACCTTC.

V gene TRBV7-6 combines with J gene TRBJ2-7; D perhaps matches TRBD1 (6 bases). Germline-derived CDR1 and CDR2 are SGHVS and FNYEAQ. This CDR3 is built from 16 residues. V shed 5 bases and J shed 4 bases, with 21 bases lying between them. This CDR3 reads CASSRAQGAKGYEQYF. The CDR3, as DNA: TGTGCCAGCAGCCGAGCACAGGGTGCGAAGGGATACGAGCAGTACTTC.